This T cell receptor (beta chain) appears in the sequencing data of a study of T cells in Graves' hyperthyroidism and ophthalmopathy (dated by TCRdb to between 2018 and 2021). The study in broad terms: To identify TCR V-J signatures that set the groups apart, the researchers used a discovery cohort of 90 to 100 patients, made up of 40 to 45 with Graves' ophthalmopathy and 57 with stable Graves' hyperthyroidism. The paper describes TCR Vbeta CDR3 sequencing of some 130 peripheral blood samples, made up of 43 ophthalmopathy patients, approximately 76 hyperthyroidism patients and 17 progressor patients. The study also compared thyroid tissue and blood T-cell repertoires from roughly 6 Graves' hyperthyroidism patients. For training and testing, the 100 or so patients in the discovery cohort were randomly divided in a 7:3 ratio. Once sampling was done, hyperthyroidism patients were given methimazole at a starting dose of 30 mg daily, whereas ophthalmopathy patients were given high-dose intravenous methylprednisolone. An independent validation cohort of about 20 hyperthyroidism patients and about 16 patients who later progressed to ophthalmopathy tested prospective prediction of ophthalmopathy.

With regard to this clonotype: Its binding antigen is unknown. No per-base quality is available; no much larger clone lies one base away.

The TCR beta CDR3 regions were amplified from RNA transcripts. The TCR CDR3 was subjected to a first round of RT-PCR using the HTBI primer set and the Qiagen OneStep RT-PCR kit. Libraries were constructed in a second round of multiplex PCR, after which size selection and purification were carried out. Paired-end sequencing of the libraries was performed with 100 bp reads on an Illumina HiSeq2000. The authors' pipeline ran thus. SOAPnuke was used to process the raw data, with reads discarded if the reads contained adapters or uncalled bases, had a mean Phred below 15, or lacked an exact constant-primer or identifier match. COPE v1.2.5 was used to merge the high-quality paired reads, and each unique nucleotide sequence was defined as a clonotype. MiTCR v1.1 was used to align clonotypes to the IMGT TRBV, TRBD and TRBJ reference segments. Analysis was restricted to V-J combinations with a frequency above 0.0001, which covered 98% to 99.2% of repertoires. A TCS score was defined as the ratio of F50 (clonal expansion) to E x V (chaos), with BLOSUM62-based TCRdist applied between CDR3 peptides within each V-J. Welch's t-statistics and random forest reduced 500 to 650 V-J features to roughly 13, which were used in a naive Bayes classifier (R e1071). TCRdb trimmed the raw reads at Q25, called clones with MiXCR and kept productive beta chains. Rows with a matching CDR3 protein are joined into one entry that keeps the most common DNA and genes. V and J calls and clone size were set by TCRdb, not the authors. This sample lists some 510,000 distinct CDR3 sequences; about 45% were detected once. Of the sample, 8.2% falls within the top ten clones.

What the authors observed across the whole study: No statistical method was used to fix the sample size in advance, and group allocation was not hidden from the investigators. A model built on a 13 V-J signature distinguished ophthalmopathy from stable hyperthyroidism, reaching roughly 88% sensitivity and around 81% specificity in cross-validation and 80%/75% in testing. In validation, the model predicted progression to ophthalmopathy with roughly 70% sensitivity and roughly 72% specificity, a median of 6.5 months before onset. Blood samples also contained most of the expanded thyroid clonotypes (frequency above 0.001), which suggests that blood repertoires may reflect thyroid immune responses.

Trimming takes 3 bases from V and 5 bases from J, and the germline ends sit 20 bases apart. According to the germline V gene (reference sequence), CDR1 reads WNHNN and CDR2 reads SYGVQD. The cysteine opens and the phenylalanine closes a CDR3 of 16 amino acids. Of the read, only the CDR3 DNA is kept; its 48 bases are in frame from base 1. A patient counted as having stable Graves' hyperthyroidism if no progression to ophthalmopathy occurred over 18 months of follow-up. Hyperthyroidism patients were aged 18 to 65 years and newly diagnosed, with disease duration of less than 2 months. Patients with uncontrolled infections, other autoimmune diseases, pregnancy or lactation were excluded. Diagnoses relied on clinical symptoms, serum thyroxine and TRAb, thyroid ultrasound and orbital computed tomography. Total RNA was extracted using Trizol reagent, and RNA quality was assessed on an Agilent 2100 Bioanalyzer.

This receptor was obtained from a woman younger than 35 with Graves' hyperthyroidism. Donor details come from another sample of the same person, matched by shared clones. The sequencing input was peripheral blood or thyroid tissue (not recorded which). Recombination linked TRBV10-1 to TRBJ2-7; a tentative D call is TRBD2 (6 bases match). The DNA reads TGCGCCAGCAGTGACGGGACTTATAACAATATACACGAGCAGTACTTC. Its translation reads: CASSDGTYNNIHEQYF.